This T cell receptor beta chain was profiled in a study of cytomegalovirus exposure and HLA in healthy donors. General study results and limits: Rare TCR sequences predominated, though certain public TCRs were found in many donors. Available immune exposure information covered CMV serostatus only.

With 60 Vbeta and 13 Jbeta primers, the PCR was carried out. TCRdb keeps only in-frame clones here, not all; method: immunoSEQ multiplex PCR. The data contain approximately 140,000 clones, 65% to 85% of them singletons. Details on this clone: Antigen specificity is unknown.

The source is a woman aged 18-29 years in good health and CMV-seronegative. Sequencing used PBMCs.

The CDR3 region is CASSSGQGDTEAFF. The CDR3 coding sequence is TGTGCCAGCAGCTCGGGACAGGGAGACACTGAAGCTTTCTTT. The chain couples TRBV9 to TRBJ1-1; 9 bases agree with TRBD1. V was clipped by 4 bases and J by 3 bases; unmatched bases: 4. CDR3 length: 14 amino acids. CDR1 is SGDLS and CDR2 is YYNGEE in the germline V gene.